The 22 T cell receptor beta chains in this list originate from one sample, sequenced in a study of CD8 T cells in Susac syndrome. Reverse transcription of about 0.5 to 1 ug RNA was carried out with random hexamers. Using its own MiXCR run on the immunoSEQ multiplex PCR reads, TCRdb lists one record per CDR3 protein. The profile shows approximately 180,000 distinct CDR3 sequences, around nine tenths of them singletons. Sample: CD4+ T cells from PBMCs. The receptors stem from a human donor with Susac syndrome.

The chain combines TRBV3-1 with TRBJ2-1, with a tentative D call TRBD2 (7 bases). CDR1 is LGHDT and CDR2 is YNNKEL in the germline V gene (reference sequence). The CDR3 contains 15 residues. The V and J ends lost 1 base and 6 bases respectively, with 13 bases between them. The DNA of the CDR3 is TGTGCCAGCAGCCAAGGTCGGGGGGCAAGCAATGAGCAGTTCTTC. Translating it yields CASSQGRGASNEQFF.

This chain joins TRBV7-8 and TRBJ2-2; 8 nucleotides agree with TRBD1. This CDR3 is built from 15 residues. V lost 7 bases and J lost 4; bases outside the gene matches: 8. Germline V gene data show CDR1 as SGHVS and CDR2 as FQNEAQ. The DNA for the CDR3 is TGTGCCAGCACCAAGACAGGGGCGCGCACCGGGGAGCTGTTTTTT. As protein: CASTKTGARTGELFF.

The genes are TRBV4-2 and TRBJ2-7, with 14 bases lining up with TRBD2. Germline values: CDR1 LGHNA, CDR2 YNFKEQ. The CDR3 covers 18 residues. The junction had 8 bases not matched to a gene; V was cut back by 1 base and J by 3 bases. CDR3 coding DNA: TGTGCCAGCAGCCAAGGGGGAAGGACTAGCGGGAGGAACTACGAGCAGTACTTC. Translating it yields CASSQGGRTSGRNYEQYF.

The rearrangement links TRBV6-5 to TRBJ1-1, with D perhaps matching TRBD1 (5 bases). The CDR3 totals 15 residues. Trimming left V 6 bases short and J 5 bases short, with 19 bases between. The germline V gene has CDR1 MNHEY and CDR2 SVGAGI. CDR3 region: CASRAGRVVGTEAFF. CDR3 DNA: TGTGCCAGCAGGGCGGGCAGGGTAGTAGGAACTGAAGCTTTCTTT.

The chain links TRBV20-1 to TRBJ2-2; no firm D call. Trimming took 2 bases from V and 1 from J, leaving 5 bases between them. CDR1 and CDR2 from the germline V gene are DFQATT and SNEGSKA (reference sequence). The CDR3 loop spans 13 amino acids. Here the CDR3 reads CSARWVNTGELFF. Here the CDR3 DNA reads TGCAGTGCTAGATGGGTGAACACCGGGGAGCTGTTTTTT.

DNA of the CDR3: TGCGCCAGCAGCCAAGTTTTGGTCAGGGGGTTAAGAAACACTGAAGCTTTCTTT. Translated: CASSQVLVRGLRNTEAFF. The chain has TRBV4-1 and TRBJ1-1, with 7 positions matching TRBD1. V was clipped by 1 base and J by 2 bases; unmatched bases: 13. The CDR3 is made up of 18 amino acids. Germline CDR1 MGHRA, CDR2 YSYEKL.

This rearrangement joins TRBV5-4 to TRBJ2-1; weak D call: TRBD2 (6 bases). The CDR3 has 13 residues. CDR1 and CDR2 (germline): SGHNT, YYREEE (reference sequence). The ends were cut back, 4 bases at V and 9 bases at J, with 14 bases in the middle. The DNA of the CDR3 is TGTGCCAGCAGCAAGGAGGGAGCGAGTGAGCAGTTCTTC. Translation gives CASSKEGASEQFF.

The table lists this clonotype with a few counts. The rearrangement joins TRBV7-3 to TRBJ2-7; D may match TRBD1 or TRBD2 (5 bases each). Germline lookup yields CDR1 SGHTA and CDR2 FQGTGA. This CDR3 has 13 residues. V was cut by 4 bases and J by 7 bases, with 14 bases left in between. The CDR3 sequence is CASSSGDVREQYF. As DNA, the CDR3 is TGTGCCAGCAGCTCCGGGGACGTGAGGGAGCAGTACTTC.

The V and J genes are TRBV20-1 and TRBJ2-5, with unresolved D. Germline V gene lookup returns CDR1 DFQATT and CDR2 SNEGSKA (reference sequence). The CDR3 has 13 residues. The V gene lost 0 bases and the J gene lost 3 bases, with 8 bases spanning the gap. In DNA form, the CDR3 reads TGCAGTGCTAGAGATCCGGGTGAAGAGACCCAGTACTTC. Protein: CSARDPGEETQYF.

The CDR3 nucleotides are TGTGCCAGCAGCGTACAGAGCTCCTACAATGAGCAGTTCTTC. Amino acid sequence: CASSVQSSYNEQFF. The chain uses TRBV9 and TRBJ2-1; no clear D gene. Germline lookup yields CDR1 SGDLS and CDR2 YYNGEE. This CDR3 spans 14 amino acids. The V end was cut by 1 base, the J end by 0 bases, with 5 bases between.

The J gene is TRBJ2-1, the V gene TRBV6-5, with 11 nucleotides matching TRBD2. The germline gives CDR1 MNHEY, CDR2 SVGAGI. J lost 7 bases, V lost 0 bases, and 5 bases had no gene match. The CDR3 extends over 16 amino acids. The CDR3 region has the DNA TGTGCCAGCAGTTACTCTAGCGGGGGGGCTTGGAATGAGCAGTTCTTC. This encodes CASSYSSGGAWNEQFF.

This clonotype was seen more than once but under ten times. The chain links TRBV5-1 to TRBJ2-6; D gene ambiguous. This CDR3 has 17 amino acids. Germline V gene sequence: CDR1 SGHRS, CDR2 YFSETQ. V was pared by 1 base and J by 1 base, with 12 bases between. CDR3 bases: TGCGCCAGCAGCTTGTACCCTGGGGATTCTGGGGCCAACGTCCTGACTTTC. It yields the protein CASSLYPGDSGANVLTF.

This clonotype was observed a handful of times. The chain recombines TRBV2 with TRBJ1-1; D is uncertain. Germline-derived CDR1 and CDR2 are SNHLY and FYNNEI. The germline V and J ends were trimmed by 3 bases and 1 base, with 6 bases remaining between them. The CDR3 totals 13 residues. CDR3 region: CASSEVENTEAFF. CDR3 sequence (DNA): TGTGCCAGCAGTGAGGTCGAGAACACTGAAGCTTTCTTT. Looking up the rest from reference TRBV2 and TRBJ1-1 gives the full variable domain: EPEVTQTPSHQVTQMGQEVILRCVPISNHLYFYWYRQILGQKVEFLVSFYNNEISEKSEIFDDQFSVERPDGSNFTLKIRSTKLEDSAMYFCASSEVENTEAFFGQGTRLTVV.

This clonotype was picked up a small number of times. The rearrangement joins TRBV6-1 to TRBJ1-1; D not certain. The V gene's germline CDR1 is MNHNS and CDR2 SASEGT. Trimming pared 7 bases from V and 1 base from J, leaving 7 bases between. The CDR3 is made up of 12 amino acids. The CDR3 DNA reads as TGTGCCAGCACCGACGGGAACACTGAAGCTTTCTTT. It translates to CASTDGNTEAFF.

In nucleotides, the CDR3 is TGTGCCAGCAGCGACACAGGGGGCAGTAAAGTTTTCTTT. It codes for CASSDTGGSKVFF. This chain connects TRBV3-1 to TRBJ1-1; 9 bases match TRBD1. V dropped 5 bases and J dropped 13; count of bases not matched to a gene: 11. The CDR3 runs to 13 residues. Germline CDR1 LGHDT, CDR2 YNNKEL (reference sequence).

The chain combines TRBV5-1 with TRBJ2-7; unclear D gene. This CDR3 is 13 amino acids long. Germline V CDR1 and CDR2: SGHRS, YFSETQ. The V gene lost 5 bases and the J gene lost 3 bases, with 12 bases spanning the gap. The CDR3 region is CASSQDEDYEQYF. CDR3 nucleotides: TGCGCCAGCAGTCAGGACGAAGACTACGAGCAGTACTTC.

The chain has TRBV6-5 and TRBJ2-5; D possibly corresponds to TRBD1 (5 bases). V lost 2 bases, J lost 10 bases, and 11 bases lay in between. The CDR3 has 12 amino acids. Germline V gene lookup returns CDR1 MNHEY and CDR2 SVGAGI. CDR3: CASSYNQGHQYF. The DNA for the CDR3 is TGTGCCAGCAGTTACAATCAGGGCCACCAGTACTTC.

In DNA form, the CDR3 reads TGCGCCAGCAGCGCGGGGGAGGGACAGGGTGGCTACGAGCAGTACTTC. Translated, it gives CASSAGEGQGGYEQYF. The chain joins TRBV5-1 to TRBJ2-7, with 9 bases fitting TRBD1. J gave up 3 bases and V 4 bases, and 11 bases lay outside the gene matches. The CDR3 runs 16 residues. Germline V gives CDR1 SGHRS, CDR2 YFSETQ.

V is TRBV6-5 and J is TRBJ2-3, with D hard to call. V was shortened by 0 bases and J by 2 bases, with 12 bases between the two germline ends. The CDR3 consists of 16 residues. In germline, CDR1 is MNHEY, CDR2 SVGAGI. The CDR3 loop reads CASSYSTSGNTDTQYF. The CDR3 nucleotides read TGTGCCAGCAGTTACTCGACTTCAGGAAACACAGATACGCAGTATTTT.

This rearrangement joins TRBV12-3 or TRBV12-4 to TRBJ1-5; D is perhaps TRBD1 (6 bases). V lost 6 bases to trimming and J lost 3 bases, with 12 bases between them. This CDR3 spans 14 amino acids. Here the CDR3 reads CASRKDSFNQPQHF. The DNA of the CDR3 is TGTGCCAGCAGGAAGGACAGCTTCAATCAGCCCCAGCATTTT.

DNA for the CDR3: TGTGCCACCAGCAGTCATCAAGGGACGCAGTATTTT. This sequence encodes CATSSHQGTQYF. V and J are TRBV15 and TRBJ2-3; no reliable D call. The length of the CDR3 is 12 residues. Germline CDR1 is LNHNV and CDR2 is YYDKDF (reference sequence). V gave up 3 bases and J gave up 9 bases, with 10 bases separating them.

The chain is built from TRBV18 and TRBJ2-2; D remains ambiguous. CDR1 is KGHSH and CDR2 is LQKENI in the germline V gene. The CDR3 runs to 15 residues. V was cut by 6 bases and J by 0 bases, with 11 bases left in between. The CDR3 sequence: CASSRLDANTGELFF. The CDR3 DNA reads as TGTGCCAGCTCCAGACTGGACGCGAACACCGGGGAGCTGTTTTTT.